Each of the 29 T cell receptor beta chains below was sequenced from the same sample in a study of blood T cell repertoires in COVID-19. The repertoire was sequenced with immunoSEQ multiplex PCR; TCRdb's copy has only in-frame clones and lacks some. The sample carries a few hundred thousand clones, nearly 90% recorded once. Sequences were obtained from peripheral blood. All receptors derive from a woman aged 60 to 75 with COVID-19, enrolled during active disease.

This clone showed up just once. This chain's CDR3 is CASKPATGSEKLFF. In nucleotides, the CDR3 is TGTGCCAGCAAGCCCGCGACAGGGTCTGAAAAACTGTTTTTT. This chain uses TRBV4-2 with TRBJ1-4, with TRBD1 matching over 7 bases. This CDR3 comprises 14 residues. V was pared by 7 bases and J by 7 bases, with 9 bases of the junction left unmatched. CDR1 LGHNA and CDR2 YNFKEQ come from the germline V gene.

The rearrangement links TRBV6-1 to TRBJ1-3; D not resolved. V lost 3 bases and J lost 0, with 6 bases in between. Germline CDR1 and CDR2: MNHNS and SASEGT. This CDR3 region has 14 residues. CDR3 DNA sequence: TGTGCCAGCAGTGACATTAGCTCTGGAAACACCATATATTTT. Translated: CASSDISSGNTIYF.

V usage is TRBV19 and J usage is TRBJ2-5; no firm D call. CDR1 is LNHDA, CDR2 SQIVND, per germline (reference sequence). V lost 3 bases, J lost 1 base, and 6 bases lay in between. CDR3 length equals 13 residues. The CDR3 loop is CASSMAVQETQYF. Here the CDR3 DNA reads TGTGCCAGTAGTATGGCGGTCCAAGAGACCCAGTACTTC.

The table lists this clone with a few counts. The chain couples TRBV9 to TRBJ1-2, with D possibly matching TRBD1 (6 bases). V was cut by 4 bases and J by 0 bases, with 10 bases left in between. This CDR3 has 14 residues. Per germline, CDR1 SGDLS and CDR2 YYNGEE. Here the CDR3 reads CASSPGQSNYGYTF. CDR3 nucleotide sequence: TGTGCCAGCAGCCCTGGACAGTCTAACTATGGCTACACCTTC.

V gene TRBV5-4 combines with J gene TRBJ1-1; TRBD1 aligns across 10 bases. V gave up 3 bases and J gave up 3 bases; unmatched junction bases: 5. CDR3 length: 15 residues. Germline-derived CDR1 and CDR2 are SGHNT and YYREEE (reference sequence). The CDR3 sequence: CASSYGQGVYTEAFF. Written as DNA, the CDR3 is TGTGCCAGCAGCTACGGACAGGGGGTTTACACTGAAGCTTTCTTT.

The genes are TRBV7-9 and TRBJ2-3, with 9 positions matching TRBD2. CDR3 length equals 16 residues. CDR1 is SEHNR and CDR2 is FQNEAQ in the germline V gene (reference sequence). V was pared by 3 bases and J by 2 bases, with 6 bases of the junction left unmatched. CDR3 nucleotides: TGTGCCAGCAGCTTCGGAGCGGGGGGCACCACAGATACGCAGTATTTT. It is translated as CASSFGAGGTTDTQYF.

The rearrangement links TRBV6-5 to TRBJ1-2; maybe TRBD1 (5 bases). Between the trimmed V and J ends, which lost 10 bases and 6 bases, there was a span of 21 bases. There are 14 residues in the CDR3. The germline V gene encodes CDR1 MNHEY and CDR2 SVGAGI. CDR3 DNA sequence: TGTGCCACCGGTGCGCGGGCGGGGCTGGATGGCTACACCTTC. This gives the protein CATGARAGLDGYTF.

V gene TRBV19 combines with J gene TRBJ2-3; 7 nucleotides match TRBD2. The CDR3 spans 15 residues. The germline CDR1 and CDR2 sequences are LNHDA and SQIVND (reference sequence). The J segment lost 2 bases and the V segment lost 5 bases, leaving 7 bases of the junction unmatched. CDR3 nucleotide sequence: TGTGCCAGTAGTCGAGGGAGGGGAAACACAGATACGCAGTATTTT. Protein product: CASSRGRGNTDTQYF. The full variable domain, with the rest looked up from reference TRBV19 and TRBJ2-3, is DGGITQSPKYLFRKEGQNVTLSCEQNLNHDAMYWYRQDPGQGLRLIYYSQIVNDFQKGDIAEGYSVSREKKESFPLTVTSAQKNPTAFYLCASSRGRGNTDTQYFGPGTRLTVL.

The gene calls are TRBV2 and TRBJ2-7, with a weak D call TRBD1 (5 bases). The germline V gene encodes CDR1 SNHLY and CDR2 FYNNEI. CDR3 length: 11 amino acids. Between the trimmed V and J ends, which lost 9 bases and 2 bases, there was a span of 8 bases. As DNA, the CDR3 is TGTGCCAGAGGGGATCCCTACGAGCAGTACTTC. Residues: CARGDPYEQYF.

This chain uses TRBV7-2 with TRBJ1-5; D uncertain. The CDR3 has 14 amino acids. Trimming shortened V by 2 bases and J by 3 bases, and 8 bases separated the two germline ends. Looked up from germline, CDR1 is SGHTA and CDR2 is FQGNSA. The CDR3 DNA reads TGTGCCAGCAGCTTACTCGGAGTCAATCAGCCCCAGCATTTT. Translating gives CASSLLGVNQPQHF.

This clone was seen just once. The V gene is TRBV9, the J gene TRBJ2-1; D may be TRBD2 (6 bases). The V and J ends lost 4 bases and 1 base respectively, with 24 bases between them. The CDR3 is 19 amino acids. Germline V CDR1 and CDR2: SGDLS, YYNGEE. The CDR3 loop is CASSPKTRRAPRSYNEQFF. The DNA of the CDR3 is TGTGCCAGCAGCCCGAAAACGAGGAGGGCTCCTCGATCCTACAATGAGCAGTTCTTC. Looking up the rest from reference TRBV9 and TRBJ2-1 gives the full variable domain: DSGVTQTPKHLITATGQRVTLRCSPRSGDLSVYWYQQSLDQGLQFLIQYYNGEERAKGNILERFSAQQFPDLHSELNLSSLELGDSALYFCASSPKTRRAPRSYNEQFFGPGTRLTVL.

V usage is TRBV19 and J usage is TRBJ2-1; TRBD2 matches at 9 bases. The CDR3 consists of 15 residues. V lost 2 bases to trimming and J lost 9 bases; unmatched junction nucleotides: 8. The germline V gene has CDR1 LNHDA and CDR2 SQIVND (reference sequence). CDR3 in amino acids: CASSISAGGLGEQFF. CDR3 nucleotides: TGTGCCAGTAGTATATCAGCGGGGGGTTTAGGTGAGCAGTTCTTC.

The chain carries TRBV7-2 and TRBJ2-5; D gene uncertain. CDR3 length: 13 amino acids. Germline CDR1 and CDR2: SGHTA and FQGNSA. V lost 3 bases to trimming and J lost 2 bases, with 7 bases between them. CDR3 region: CASSLGPQETQYF. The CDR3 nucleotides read TGTGCCAGCAGCTTGGGCCCACAAGAGACCCAGTACTTC. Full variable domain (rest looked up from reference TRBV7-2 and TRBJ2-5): GAGVSQSPSNKVTEKGKDVELRCDPISGHTALYWYRQSLGQGLEFLIYFQGNSAPDKSGLPSDRFSAERTGGSVSTLTIQRTQQEDSAVYLCASSLGPQETQYFGPGTRLLVL.

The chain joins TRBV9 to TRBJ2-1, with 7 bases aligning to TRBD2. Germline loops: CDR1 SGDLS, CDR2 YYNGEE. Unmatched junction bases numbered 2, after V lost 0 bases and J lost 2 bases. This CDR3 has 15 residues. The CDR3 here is CASSVGAGAYNEQFF. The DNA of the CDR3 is TGTGCCAGCAGCGTAGGGGCGGGGGCCTACAATGAGCAGTTCTTC.

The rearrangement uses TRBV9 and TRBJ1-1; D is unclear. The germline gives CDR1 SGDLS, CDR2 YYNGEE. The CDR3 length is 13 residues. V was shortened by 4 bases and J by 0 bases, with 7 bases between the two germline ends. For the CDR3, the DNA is TGTGCCAGCAGCCGAGAGATGAACACTGAAGCTTTCTTT. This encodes CASSREMNTEAFF.

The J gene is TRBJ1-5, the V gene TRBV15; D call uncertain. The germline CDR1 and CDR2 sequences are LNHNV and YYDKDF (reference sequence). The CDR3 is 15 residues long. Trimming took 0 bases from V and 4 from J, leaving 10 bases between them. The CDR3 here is CATSREGRGNQPQHF. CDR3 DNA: TGTGCCACCAGCAGAGAAGGGAGAGGTAATCAGCCCCAGCATTTT.

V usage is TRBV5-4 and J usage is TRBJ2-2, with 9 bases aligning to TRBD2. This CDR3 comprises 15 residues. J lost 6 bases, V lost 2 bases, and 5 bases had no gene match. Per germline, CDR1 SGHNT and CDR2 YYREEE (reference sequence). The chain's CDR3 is CASSFEGLAAGELFF. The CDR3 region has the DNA TGTGCCAGCAGCTTTGAGGGACTAGCAGCCGGGGAGCTGTTTTTT.

CDR3 residues: CASSFSGTSGDGKNNEQFF. DNA of the CDR3: TGTGCCAGCAGCTTCAGCGGGACTAGCGGGGACGGGAAAAACAATGAGCAGTTCTTC. The rearrangement links TRBV11-3 to TRBJ2-1; 13 positions match TRBD2. This CDR3 contains 19 residues. Germline loops: CDR1 SGHNT, CDR2 YENEEA. Germline trimming cut 3 bases from V and 5 bases from J; bases unmatched to any gene: 13. The variable domain in full, completed from reference TRBV11-3 and TRBJ2-1, reads EAGVVQSPRYKIIEKKQPVAFWCNPISGHNTLYWYLQNLGQGPELLIRYENEEAVDDSQLPKDRFSAERLKGVDSTLKIQPAELGDSAVYLCASSFSGTSGDGKNNEQFFGPGTRLTVL.

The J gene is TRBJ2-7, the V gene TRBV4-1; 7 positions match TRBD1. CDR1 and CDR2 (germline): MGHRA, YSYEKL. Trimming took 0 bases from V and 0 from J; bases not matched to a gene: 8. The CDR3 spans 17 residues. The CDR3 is CASSQDHRDSDSYEQYF. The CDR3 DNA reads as TGCGCCAGCAGCCAAGACCACCGGGACAGCGACTCCTACGAGCAGTACTTC.

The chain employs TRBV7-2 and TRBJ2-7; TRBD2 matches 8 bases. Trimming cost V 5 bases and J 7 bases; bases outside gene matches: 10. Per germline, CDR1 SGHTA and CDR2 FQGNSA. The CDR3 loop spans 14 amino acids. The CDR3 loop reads CASSRSGGTGEQYF. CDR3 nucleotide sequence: TGTGCCAGCAGCAGAAGCGGGGGAACCGGGGAGCAGTACTTC.

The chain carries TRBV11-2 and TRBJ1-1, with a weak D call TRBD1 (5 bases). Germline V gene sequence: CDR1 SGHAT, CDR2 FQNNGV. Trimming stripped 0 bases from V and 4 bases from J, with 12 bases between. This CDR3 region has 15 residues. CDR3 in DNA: TGTGCCAGCAGCTTAGATTCAGGGTGGAGCACTGAAGCTTTCTTT. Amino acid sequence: CASSLDSGWSTEAFF.

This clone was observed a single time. The CDR3 region is CASSQAGSYEQYF. CDR3 sequence (DNA): TGTGCCAGCAGCCAAGCGGGCTCCTACGAGCAGTACTTC. This chain uses TRBV3-1 (or the pseudogene TRBV3-2) with TRBJ2-7; D is uncertain. Trimming took off 1 base at V and 0 bases at J, with 4 bases between the two ends. This CDR3 has 13 amino acids. Germline V lookup: CDR1 LGHDT, CDR2 YNNKEL (reference sequence).

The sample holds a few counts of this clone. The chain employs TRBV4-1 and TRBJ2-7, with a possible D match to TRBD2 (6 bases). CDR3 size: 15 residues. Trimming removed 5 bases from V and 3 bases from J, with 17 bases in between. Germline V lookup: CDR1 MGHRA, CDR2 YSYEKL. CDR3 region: CASSTSEGSFYEQYF. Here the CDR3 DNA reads TGCGCCAGCAGCACCTCGGAGGGTAGCTTCTACGAGCAGTACTTC.

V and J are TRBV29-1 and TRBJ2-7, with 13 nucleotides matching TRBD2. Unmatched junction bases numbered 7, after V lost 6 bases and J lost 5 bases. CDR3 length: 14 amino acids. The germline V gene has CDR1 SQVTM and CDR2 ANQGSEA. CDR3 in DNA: TGCAGCGTCGAACTAGCGGGGGGGCCCAACGAGCAGTACTTC. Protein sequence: CSVELAGGPNEQYF.

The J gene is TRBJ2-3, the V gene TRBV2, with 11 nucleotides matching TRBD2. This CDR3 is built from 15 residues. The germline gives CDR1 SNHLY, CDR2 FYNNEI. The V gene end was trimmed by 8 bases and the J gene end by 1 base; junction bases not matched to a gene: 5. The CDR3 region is CASGILAGGTDTQYF. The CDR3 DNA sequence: TGTGCCAGCGGAATACTAGCGGGAGGCACAGATACGCAGTATTTT.

The CDR3 region has the DNA TGTGCCAGCAGCCACCGCGGGCAGGTACGGGGCTACACCTTC. Amino acids: CASSHRGQVRGYTF. This rearrangement joins TRBV7-3 to TRBJ1-2; D call uncertain. The CDR3 runs to 14 residues. In germline, CDR1 is SGHTA, CDR2 FQGTGA. V was shortened by 5 bases and J by 8 bases, with 18 bases between the two germline ends.

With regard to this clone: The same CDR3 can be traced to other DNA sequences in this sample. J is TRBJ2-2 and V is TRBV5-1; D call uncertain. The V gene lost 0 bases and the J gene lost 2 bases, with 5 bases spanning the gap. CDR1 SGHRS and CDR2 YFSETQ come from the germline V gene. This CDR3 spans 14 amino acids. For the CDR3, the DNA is TGCGCCAGCAGCTTGGACAGAAACACCGGGGAGCTGTTTTTT. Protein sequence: CASSLDRNTGELFF.

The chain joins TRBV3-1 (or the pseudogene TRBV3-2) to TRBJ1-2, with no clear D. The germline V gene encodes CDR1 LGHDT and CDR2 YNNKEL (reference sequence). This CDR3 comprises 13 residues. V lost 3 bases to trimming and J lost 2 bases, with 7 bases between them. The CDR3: CASSQTRNYGYTF. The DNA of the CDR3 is TGTGCCAGCAGCCAGACTCGGAACTATGGCTACACCTTC.

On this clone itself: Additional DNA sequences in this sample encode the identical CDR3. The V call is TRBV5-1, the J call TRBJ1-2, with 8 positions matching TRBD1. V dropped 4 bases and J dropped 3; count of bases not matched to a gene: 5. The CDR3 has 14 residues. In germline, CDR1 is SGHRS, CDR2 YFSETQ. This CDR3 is CASSRGQADYGYTF. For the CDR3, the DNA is TGCGCCAGCAGCAGGGGACAGGCGGACTATGGCTACACCTTC.